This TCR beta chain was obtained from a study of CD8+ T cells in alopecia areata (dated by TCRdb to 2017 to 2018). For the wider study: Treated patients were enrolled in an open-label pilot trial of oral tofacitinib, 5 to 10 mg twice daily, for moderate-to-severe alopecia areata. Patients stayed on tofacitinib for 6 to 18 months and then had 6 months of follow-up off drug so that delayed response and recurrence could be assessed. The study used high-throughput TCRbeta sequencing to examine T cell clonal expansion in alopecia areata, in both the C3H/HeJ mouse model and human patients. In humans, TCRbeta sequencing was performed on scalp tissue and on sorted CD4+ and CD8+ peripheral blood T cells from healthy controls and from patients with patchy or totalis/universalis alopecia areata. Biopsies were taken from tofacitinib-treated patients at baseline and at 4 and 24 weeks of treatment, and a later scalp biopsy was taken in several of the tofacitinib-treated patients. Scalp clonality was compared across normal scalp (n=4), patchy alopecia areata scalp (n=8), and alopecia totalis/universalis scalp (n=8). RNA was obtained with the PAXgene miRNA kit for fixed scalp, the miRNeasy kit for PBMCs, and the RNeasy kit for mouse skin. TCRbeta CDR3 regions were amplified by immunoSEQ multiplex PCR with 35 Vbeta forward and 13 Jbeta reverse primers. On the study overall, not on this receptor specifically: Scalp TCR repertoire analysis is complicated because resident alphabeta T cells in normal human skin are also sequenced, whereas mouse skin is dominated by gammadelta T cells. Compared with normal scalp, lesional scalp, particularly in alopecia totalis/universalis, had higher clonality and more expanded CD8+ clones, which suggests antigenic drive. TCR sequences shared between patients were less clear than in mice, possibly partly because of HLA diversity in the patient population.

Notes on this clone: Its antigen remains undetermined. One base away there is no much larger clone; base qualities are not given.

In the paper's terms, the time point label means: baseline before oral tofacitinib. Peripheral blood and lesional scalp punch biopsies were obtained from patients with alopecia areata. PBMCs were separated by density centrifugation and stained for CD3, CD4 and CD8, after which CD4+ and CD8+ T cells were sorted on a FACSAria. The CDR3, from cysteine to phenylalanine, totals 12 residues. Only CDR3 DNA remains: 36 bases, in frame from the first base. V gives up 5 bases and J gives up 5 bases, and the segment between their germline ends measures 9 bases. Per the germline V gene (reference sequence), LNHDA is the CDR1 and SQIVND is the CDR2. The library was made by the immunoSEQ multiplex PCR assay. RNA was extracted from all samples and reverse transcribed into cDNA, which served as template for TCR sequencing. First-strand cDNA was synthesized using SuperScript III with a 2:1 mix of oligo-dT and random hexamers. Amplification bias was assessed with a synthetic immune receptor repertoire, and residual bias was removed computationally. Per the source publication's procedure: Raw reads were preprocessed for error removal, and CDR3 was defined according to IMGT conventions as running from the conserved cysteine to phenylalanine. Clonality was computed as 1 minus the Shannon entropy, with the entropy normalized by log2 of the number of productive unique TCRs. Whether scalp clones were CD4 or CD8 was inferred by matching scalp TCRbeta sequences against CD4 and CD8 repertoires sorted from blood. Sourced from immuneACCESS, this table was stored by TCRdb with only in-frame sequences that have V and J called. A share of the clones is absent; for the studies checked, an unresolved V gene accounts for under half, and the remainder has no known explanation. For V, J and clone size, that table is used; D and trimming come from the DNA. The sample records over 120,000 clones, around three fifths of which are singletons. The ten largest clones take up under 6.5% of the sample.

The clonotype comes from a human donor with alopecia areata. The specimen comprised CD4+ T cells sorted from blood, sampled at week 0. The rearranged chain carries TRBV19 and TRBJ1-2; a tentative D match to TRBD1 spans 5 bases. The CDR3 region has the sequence CASSFRQYGYTF. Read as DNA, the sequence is TGTGCCAGTAGTTTCAGACAGTATGGCTACACCTTC.